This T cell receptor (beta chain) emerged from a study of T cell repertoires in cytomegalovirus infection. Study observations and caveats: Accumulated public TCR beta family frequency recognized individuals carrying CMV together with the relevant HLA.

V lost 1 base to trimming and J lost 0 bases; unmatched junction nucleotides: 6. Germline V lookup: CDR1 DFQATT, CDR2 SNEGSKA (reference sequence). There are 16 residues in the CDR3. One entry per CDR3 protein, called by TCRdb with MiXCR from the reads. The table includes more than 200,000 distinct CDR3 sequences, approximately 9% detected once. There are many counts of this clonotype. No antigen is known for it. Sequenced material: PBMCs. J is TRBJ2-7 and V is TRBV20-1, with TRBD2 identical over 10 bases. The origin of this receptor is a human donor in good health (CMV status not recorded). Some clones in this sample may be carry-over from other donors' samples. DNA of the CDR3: TGCAGTGCTAGAGCCCTAGCGGGGGACCTCTCCTACGAGCAGTACTTC. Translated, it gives CSARALAGDLSYEQYF.